A single sample gave rise to the 9 T cell receptor beta chains below, sequenced in a study of a mutant IDH1 vaccine in newly diagnosed glioma. Their antigens are not known. Time point indicated: week 5, during vaccination. Vaccine doses each comprised 300 ug of mutant IDH1 20-mer peptide, with topical imiquimod. Profiled with immunoSEQ multiplex PCR; TCRdb holds only in-frame clones, not every one. The table records about 59,000 clones, over 80% of them present only once. This specimen was PBMCs, taken from a glioma patient whose treatment included an IDH1 peptide vaccine. All receptors derive from a woman in her forties with glioma.

The V and J genes are TRBV4-1 and TRBJ2-5; D gene unclear. Deletions cut 1 base from V and 2 bases from J, with 11 bases between. The germline V gene encodes CDR1 MGHRA and CDR2 YSYEKL. The CDR3 extends over 15 amino acids. CDR3 sequence reads: CASSQGGVRQETQYF. Written as DNA, the CDR3 is TGCGCCAGCAGCCAAGGAGGAGTCAGGCAAGAGACCCAGTACTTC.

This chain joins TRBV30 and TRBJ2-4; tentatively, D is TRBD1 or TRBD2 (6 bases each). The CDR3 consists of 13 residues. Between the trimmed V and J ends, which lost 7 bases and 0 bases, there was a span of 10 bases. CDR1 is GTSNPN and CDR2 is SVGIG in the germline V gene (reference sequence). CDR3: CALRGVAKNIQYF. Here the CDR3 DNA reads TGTGCCTTAAGGGGGGTAGCCAAAAACATTCAGTACTTC.

The genes are TRBV6-5 and TRBJ1-2; TRBD1 matches at 7 bases. Germline lookup yields CDR1 MNHEY and CDR2 SVGAGI. The CDR3 contains 15 residues. V lost 3 bases, J lost 0 bases, and 4 bases stayed unmatched. The CDR3 loop is CASSYLDRPNYGYTF. The CDR3 DNA reads TGTGCCAGCAGTTATCTGGACAGGCCTAACTATGGCTACACCTTC.

This chain uses TRBV6-1 with TRBJ2-7, with a possible D match to TRBD2 (5 bases). V lost 4 bases, J lost 0 bases, and 10 bases lay in between. Looked up from germline, CDR1 is MNHNS and CDR2 is SASEGT. The length of the CDR3 is 14 residues. CDR3: CASSVGEGSYEQYF. CDR3 DNA sequence: TGTGCCAGCAGTGTGGGAGAGGGCTCCTACGAGCAGTACTTC.

The sample holds one count of this clone. The chain uses TRBV4-1 and TRBJ2-5; 8 bases line up with TRBD2. This CDR3 spans 16 amino acids. The ends lost 1 base at V and 3 bases at J; junction bases unmatched: 7. Germline V lookup: CDR1 MGHRA, CDR2 YSYEKL. The CDR3 coding sequence is TGCGCCAGCAGCCAAGGGAGACTAGCGCCCGAAGAGACCCAGTACTTC. Translated, it gives CASSQGRLAPEETQYF.

The chain employs TRBV19 and TRBJ2-3; TRBD1 or TRBD2 may be the D gene (5 bases each). Germline CDR1 is LNHDA and CDR2 is SQIVND (reference sequence). The CDR3 runs 15 residues. V dropped 6 bases and J dropped 0 bases, with 13 bases sitting between them. The CDR3 region is CASRGRGGSTDTQYF. CDR3 sequence (DNA): TGTGCCAGTAGAGGACGGGGCGGGAGCACAGATACGCAGTATTTT.

The DNA for the CDR3 is TGCGCCAGCAGCCAAGGCATGTACCCAGCGGGAGTTCTCGCTAATGAGCAGTTCTTC. This encodes CASSQGMYPAGVLANEQFF. This chain connects TRBV4-1 to TRBJ2-1, with TRBD2 identical over 8 bases. Germline trimming cut 1 base from V and 7 bases from J; bases unmatched to any gene: 18. Germline V gene data show CDR1 as MGHRA and CDR2 as YSYEKL. CDR3 length equals 19 residues.

The chain is built from TRBV9 and TRBJ2-1; D ambiguous. Trimming cost V 2 bases and J 0 bases, with 9 bases left between them. The CDR3 totals 15 residues. Germline CDR1 and CDR2: SGDLS and YYNGEE. This CDR3 is CASSVSGSSYNEQFF. In DNA, the CDR3 is TGTGCCAGCAGCGTCTCCGGAAGCTCCTACAATGAGCAGTTCTTC.

This chain links TRBV29-1 with TRBJ1-1; perhaps TRBD1 as D (6 bases). The germline CDR1 and CDR2 sequences are SQVTM and ANQGSEA. This CDR3 comprises 15 residues. V lost 4 bases and J lost 1, with 16 bases in between. The CDR3 spells CSVALFRGQNTEAFF. The CDR3 bases are TGCAGCGTTGCCCTTTTTAGGGGACAGAACACTGAAGCTTTCTTT.